The 8 T cell receptor beta chains given below trace back to one sample, sequenced in a study of T-cell reconstitution after alpha-beta-depleted transplantation in children. Preparation of the TCRbeta library was carried out with unique molecular identifiers. TCRdb reprocessed the PCR reads with MiXCR, giving one entry per CDR3 protein. The data hold more than 120,000 distinct CDR3 sequences, with about 8.8% observed a single time. The material was PBMCs, mostly from graft donor cells, obtained 180 days after TCRalphabeta/CD19-depleted stem cell transplant. These receptors came from a female patient between 2 and 15 years old who had a stem cell transplant for congenital amegakaryocytic thrombocytopenia, so the T cells may come from the graft donor.

This clonotype has at least ten counts. The chain employs TRBV4-2 and TRBJ2-3; TRBD2 agrees at 9 bases. V shed 7 bases, J shed 0 bases, and the junction held 17 bases outside the gene matches. The CDR3 runs 19 residues. CDR1 is LGHNA, CDR2 YNFKEQ, per germline. The CDR3 loop is CASKIWRGGARPSTDTQYF. In DNA, the CDR3 is TGTGCCAGCAAAATTTGGCGGGGGGGCGCTAGGCCAAGCACAGATACGCAGTATTTT.

This clonotype ranks as medium-sized (0.01 to 0.1%). The chain carries TRBV18 and TRBJ2-3; the D is unclear. The CDR3 is 12 residues long. From germline, CDR1 is KGHSH and CDR2 LQKENI. Trimming removed 3 bases at V and 4 bases at J, with 5 bases between. CDR3 residues: CASSPAADTQYF. The CDR3 DNA is TGTGCCAGCTCACCTGCAGCAGATACGCAGTATTTT.

This chain joins TRBV30 and TRBJ1-6; maybe TRBD1 (6 bases). The CDR3 has 14 residues. V was pared by 4 bases and J by 4 bases, with 11 bases between. Per the germline V gene, CDR1 is GTSNPN and CDR2 is SVGIG (reference sequence). The CDR3 DNA follows: TGTGCCTGGACCGTAGGGGGGTATAATTCACCCCTCCACTTT. Residues: CAWTVGGYNSPLHF.

This clonotype has only a few counts. The rearrangement uses TRBV6-4 and TRBJ2-3; D is unresolved. Trimming shortened V by 4 bases and J by 1 base, and 9 bases separated the two germline ends. From germline, CDR1 is MRHNA and CDR2 SNTAGT. CDR3 size: 14 residues. As DNA, the CDR3 is TGTGCCAGCAGTGCTTCGGTCGGCACAGATACGCAGTATTTT. It encodes CASSASVGTDTQYF.

This clonotype has only a few counts. The genes are TRBV15 and TRBJ2-7, with D hard to call. Trimming left V 1 base short and J 7 bases short, with 11 bases between. This CDR3 has 13 amino acids. Germline lookup yields CDR1 LNHNV and CDR2 YYDKDF (reference sequence). In nucleotides, the CDR3 is TGTGCCACCAGCAGAGCTGCCCAGACGGAGCAGTACTTC. It translates to CATSRAAQTEQYF.

This clonotype was counted at least ten times. The chain recombines TRBV5-1 with TRBJ2-7, with D tentatively TRBD1 (6 bases). This CDR3 is 14 amino acids long. Germline CDR1 and CDR2: SGHRS and YFSETQ. Trimming took 6 bases from V and 1 from J, leaving 14 bases between them. The CDR3 sequence is CASKTGTTSYEQYF. For the CDR3, the DNA is TGCGCCAGCAAGACTGGGACAACTTCCTACGAGCAGTACTTC.

This clonotype was detected ten times or more. The chain joins TRBV5-1 to TRBJ2-7; 8 nucleotides match TRBD1. This CDR3 contains 15 residues. The trim removed 4 bases at V and 3 bases at J, leaving 9 bases unmatched. From germline, CDR1 is SGHRS and CDR2 YFSETQ. CDR3 bases: TGCGCCAGCAGCGCCTCGGACAGGGCGATCTACGAGCAGTACTTC. It is translated as CASSASDRAIYEQYF.

This clonotype was seen a few times. The CDR3 reads CSARVEAAPSGYTF. The CDR3 DNA reads as TGCAGTGCTAGAGTCGAGGCCGCGCCTAGCGGCTACACCTTC. J is TRBJ1-2 and V is TRBV20-1; D uncertain. The CDR3 is 14 residues long. V was trimmed by 1 base and J by 8 bases, leaving 17 bases between them. CDR1 DFQATT and CDR2 SNEGSKA come from the germline V gene (reference sequence).